The subject of this entry is one TCR beta chain. The antigen is unknown. V was pared by 1 base and J by 7 bases, with 1 base of the junction left unmatched. The germline V gene encodes CDR1 LGHDT and CDR2 YNNKEL (reference sequence). The CDR3 consists of 13 residues. The data are from a study of T cell responses to AZD1222 COVID-19 vaccine. Study-wide results and limits: Increases in Spike-specific TCR breadth and depth were seen after two AZD1222 doses.

Sequencing used immunoSEQ multiplex PCR; TCRdb keeps in-frame clones, though not all of them. Of around 110,000 clones in the sample, approximately 84% were seen once. The specimen was peripheral blood, collected on day 0 of AZD1222 vaccination. This TCR derives from an adult in good health. The chain is built from TRBV3-1 (or the pseudogene TRBV3-2) and TRBJ1-2; 9 nucleotides line up with TRBD1. In nucleotides, the CDR3 is TGTGCCAGCAGCCAAGGACAGGGGGTTGGCTACACCTTC. It codes for CASSQGQGVGYTF.